The clone carrying this T cell receptor beta chain came up many times. Its antigen is unknown. These data are taken from a study of CD8 T cells in ankylosing spondylitis. Findings of the study overall: Relatively rare in peripheral blood, disease-linked clones were also CD8+. A motif in TCR beta, a set of fewer than ten highly homologous variants, appeared characteristic of ankylosing spondylitis blood.

With molecular barcodes, quantitative 5'-RACE was used to make the TCR beta libraries. TCRdb processed the 5' RACE reads anew with MiXCR; each CDR3 protein has one entry. The profile shows a few hundred thousand distinct CDR3 sequences, 20% to 25% of them singletons. This TCR was recovered from a male donor with ankylosing spondylitis. Sequences were obtained from blood, either unsorted or a sorted T cell fraction (not recorded which).

For the CDR3, the DNA is TGCAGTGCTAGAGTGGGCAGCGATGGCTATGGCTACACCTTC. As protein: CSARVGSDGYGYTF. The chain employs TRBV20-1 and TRBJ1-2; no reliable D call. V lost 1 base and J lost 4, with 13 bases in between. The CDR3 has 14 residues. CDR1 is DFQATT and CDR2 is SNEGSKA in the germline V gene (reference sequence).